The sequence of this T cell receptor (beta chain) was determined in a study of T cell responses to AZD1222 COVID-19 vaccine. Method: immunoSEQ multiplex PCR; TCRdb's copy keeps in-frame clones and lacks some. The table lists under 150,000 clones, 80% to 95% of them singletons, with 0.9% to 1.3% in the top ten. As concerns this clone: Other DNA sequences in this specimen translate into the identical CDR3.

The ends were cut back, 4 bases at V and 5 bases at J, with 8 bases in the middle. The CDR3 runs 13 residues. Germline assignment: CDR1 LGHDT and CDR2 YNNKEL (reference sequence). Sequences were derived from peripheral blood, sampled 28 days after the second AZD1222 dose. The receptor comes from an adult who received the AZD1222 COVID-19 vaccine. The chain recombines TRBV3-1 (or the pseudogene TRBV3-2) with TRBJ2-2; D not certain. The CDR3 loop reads CASSLLGTGELFF. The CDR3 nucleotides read TGTGCCAGCAGCCTCCTCGGGACCGGGGAGCTGTTTTTT.